These T cell receptor beta chains were read from a single sample in a study of T cells after yellow fever vaccination. Via MiXCR, TCRdb re-called the 5' RACE reads, giving one row per CDR3 protein. The data contain some 260,000 distinct CDR3 sequences, around 4.9% of them singletons. Sequenced here: CD4+ T cells sorted from PBMCs, sampled on the day of the yellow fever booster vaccination. These receptors originate from a man younger than 35 who received the YFV17D yellow fever vaccine. Each CDR3 is given with its conserved first and last residue.

v_call: TRBV6-6; cdr3_length: 13; j_call: TRBJ2-5; cdr3_aa: CASTAGLQETQYF
v_call: TRBV4-3; cdr3_length: 15; j_call: TRBJ2-2; cdr3_aa: CASGTGTSVSGELFF
v_call: TRBV19; cdr3_length: 13; j_call: TRBJ2-1; cdr3_aa: CASRTTAGNEQFF
v_call: TRBV7-9; cdr3_length: 16; j_call: TRBJ2-7; cdr3_aa: CASSRLGQKPSYEQYF
v_call: TRBV6-2/TRBV6-3; cdr3_length: 18; j_call: TRBJ2-2; cdr3_aa: CASSPGGLAGANTGELFF
v_call: TRBV5-6; cdr3_length: 14; j_call: TRBJ2-7; cdr3_aa: CASSFGSRDAEQYF
v_call: TRBV6-2/TRBV6-3; cdr3_length: 12; j_call: TRBJ2-7; cdr3_aa: CASSDSSYEQYF
v_call: TRBV12-3/TRBV12-4; cdr3_length: 17; j_call: TRBJ2-1; cdr3_aa: CASSYPFGAGDLNEQFF
v_call: TRBV29-1; cdr3_length: 13; j_call: TRBJ1-2; cdr3_aa: CSVSRTANYGYTF
v_call: TRBV4-3; cdr3_length: 14; j_call: TRBJ1-3; cdr3_aa: CASSQTGTGNTIYF
v_call: TRBV4-1; cdr3_length: 14; j_call: TRBJ1-2; cdr3_aa: CASSQDPGGPGYTF
v_call: TRBV7-9; cdr3_length: 14; j_call: TRBJ1-1; cdr3_aa: CASSLTTVNPEAFF
v_call: TRBV7-7; cdr3_length: 15; j_call: TRBJ2-3; cdr3_aa: CASSLGGGGADTQYF
v_call: TRBV7-2; cdr3_length: 15; j_call: TRBJ2-3; cdr3_aa: CASSLGLASTDTQYF
v_call: TRBV5-1; cdr3_length: 14; j_call: TRBJ2-4; cdr3_aa: CASSLDGAKNIQYF
v_call: TRBV6-2/TRBV6-3; cdr3_length: 13; j_call: TRBJ2-2; cdr3_aa: CASRAQNTGELFF
v_call: TRBV4-1; cdr3_length: 13; j_call: TRBJ2-5; cdr3_aa: CASSQVIQRTQYF
v_call: TRBV6-5; cdr3_length: 16; j_call: TRBJ2-3; cdr3_aa: CASSKNRGLRGDTQYF
v_call: TRBV7-8; cdr3_length: 13; j_call: TRBJ2-6; cdr3_aa: CASAISGANVLTF
v_call: TRBV4-1; cdr3_length: 13; j_call: TRBJ1-2; cdr3_aa: CASSQVGSGSYTF
v_call: TRBV12-3/TRBV12-4; cdr3_length: 15; j_call: TRBJ2-2; cdr3_aa: CASSLGTGDTGELFF
v_call: TRBV5-6; cdr3_length: 19; j_call: TRBJ2-3; cdr3_aa: CASSFGTGAIEHFTYTQYF
v_call: TRBV11-2; cdr3_length: 15; j_call: TRBJ2-4; cdr3_aa: CASSLLAGGKNIQYF
v_call: TRBV12-3/TRBV12-4; cdr3_length: 14; j_call: TRBJ1-1; cdr3_aa: CASSFTGQNTEAFF
v_call: TRBV5-1; cdr3_length: 16; j_call: TRBJ2-3; cdr3_aa: CASSLQGTVGTDTQYF
v_call: TRBV4-2; cdr3_length: 18; j_call: TRBJ1-1; cdr3_aa: CASSSLGGKWEEKTEAFF
v_call: TRBV20-1; cdr3_length: 15; j_call: TRBJ2-2; cdr3_aa: CSASLEGVNTGELFF
v_call: TRBV29-1; cdr3_length: 10; j_call: TRBJ2-5; cdr3_aa: CSVGEETQYF
v_call: TRBV5-1; cdr3_length: 12; j_call: TRBJ1-2; cdr3_aa: CASSPGQGPGTF
v_call: TRBV12-3/TRBV12-4; cdr3_length: 11; j_call: TRBJ1-2; cdr3_aa: CASSFGGGYTF
v_call: TRBV14; cdr3_length: 14; j_call: TRBJ2-2; cdr3_aa: CASSQLGGTGELFF
v_call: TRBV3-1; cdr3_length: 17; j_call: TRBJ2-4; cdr3_aa: CASSHRSLAGGRGIQYF
v_call: TRBV18; cdr3_length: 15; j_call: TRBJ2-7; cdr3_aa: CASSPGTGSRGEQYF
v_call: TRBV7-2; cdr3_length: 15; j_call: TRBJ1-5; cdr3_aa: CASSLNRGRNQPQHF
v_call: TRBV6-6; cdr3_length: 16; j_call: TRBJ2-3; cdr3_aa: CASSSSLRQTPDTQYF
v_call: TRBV30; cdr3_length: 14; j_call: TRBJ2-6; cdr3_aa: CAWMTEMGFNVLTF
v_call: TRBV20-1; cdr3_length: 13; j_call: TRBJ2-3; cdr3_aa: CSARTGTGVTQYF
v_call: TRBV20-1; cdr3_length: 12; j_call: TRBJ2-3; cdr3_aa: CSAREALETQYF
v_call: TRBV5-6; cdr3_length: 13; j_call: TRBJ2-3; cdr3_aa: CASSLGTSFAQYF
v_call: TRBV11-2; cdr3_length: 15; j_call: TRBJ2-5; cdr3_aa: CASSRTSVGQETQYF
v_call: TRBV19; cdr3_length: 14; j_call: TRBJ1-2; cdr3_aa: CASSSTGFRYGYTF
v_call: TRBV6-5; cdr3_length: 15; j_call: TRBJ2-2; cdr3_aa: CASSYWGRNTGELFF
v_call: TRBV12-3/TRBV12-4; cdr3_length: 15; j_call: TRBJ2-7; cdr3_aa: CASRRQGAPSYEQYF
v_call: TRBV7-8; cdr3_length: 16; j_call: TRBJ1-1; cdr3_aa: CASSPGGSGVNTEAFF